These T cell receptor beta chains were read from a single sample in a study of graft-versus-host responses after intestinal transplantation. TCRdb's copy holds only in-frame clones and misses some; the assay was immunoSEQ multiplex PCR. The sample has just over 15,000 clones; 25% to 40% are singletons. The sequenced sample was alloreactive CD4+ T cells from a mixed lymphocyte reaction culture, obtained before intestinal transplant. These receptor sequences come from a human patient who received an intestinal transplant. CDR3s include the opening cysteine and the closing phenylalanine or tryptophan. Fields, in order: V gene, clone size, CDR3 protein. Clone size is shown for a subset of rows, as once, few, many or a class of expanded clone.

V gene: TRBV5-6
clone size: -
CDR3 protein: CASRKAGTGGYGYTF

V gene: TRBV5-4
clone size: few
CDR3 protein: CASSVSGRPRGELFF

V gene: TRBV9
clone size: few
CDR3 protein: CASTSLVDGELFF

V gene: TRBV29-1
clone size: -
CDR3 protein: CSVELPQNEKLFF

V gene: TRBV29-1
clone size: few
CDR3 protein: CSVGEGGGNTIYF

V gene: TRBV6-5
clone size: -
CDR3 protein: CASSYQGGQSSYEQYF

V gene: TRBV15
clone size: -
CDR3 protein: CATSRDTPPNEQFF

V gene: TRBV10-1
clone size: -
CDR3 protein: CASSRGMNTEAFF

V gene: TRBV11-2
clone size: -
CDR3 protein: CASSLVGRASYEQYF

V gene: TRBV21-1
clone size: -
CDR3 protein: CASSNPCGDSRTYEQYF

V gene: TRBV6-1
clone size: -
CDR3 protein: CASSRGTGLYGYTF

V gene: TRBV5-1
clone size: few
CDR3 protein: CASSLARLAGGSETQYF

V gene: TRBV6-1
clone size: -
CDR3 protein: CASSESQTGNTIYF

V gene: TRBV18
clone size: -
CDR3 protein: CASSSEETQYF

V gene: TRBV5-4
clone size: -
CDR3 protein: CASSLGQPLNSPLHF

V gene: TRBV7-9
clone size: -
CDR3 protein: CASSPGVNAGNTIYF

V gene: TRBV6-5
clone size: few
CDR3 protein: CASSYRDRYNSPLHF

V gene: TRBV4-1
clone size: -
CDR3 protein: CASSQERGSSYEQYF

V gene: TRBV5-4
clone size: -
CDR3 protein: CASSLGTSQKGEQFF

V gene: TRBV7-2
clone size: -
CDR3 protein: CASSPRTPTDTQYF

V gene: TRBV25-1
clone size: few
CDR3 protein: CASSASGANVLTF

V gene: TRBV6-4
clone size: -
CDR3 protein: CASREGSGYQETQYF

V gene: TRBV9
clone size: few
CDR3 protein: CASSVGAQQFF

V gene: TRBV6-1
clone size: -
CDR3 protein: CASSEQGGDGYTF

V gene: TRBV19
clone size: -
CDR3 protein: CASSSSGGPKSYNEQFF